The 29 T cell receptor beta chains given below trace back to one sample, sequenced in a study of blood T cells in healthy people across ages. Sample-barcoded 5' priming and a J-beta primer mix drove a second PCR of about 7 to 12 cycles. TCRdb called the 5' RACE reads again in MiXCR, with one record for every CDR3 protein. The table shows around 970,000 distinct CDR3 sequences, with just over 50% occurring only once. Sequencing input: blood. The receptors were sampled from a woman aged 60-70 years in good health.

The table lists this clonotype with a count of one. The chain joins TRBV29-1 to TRBJ1-5; 11 bases fit TRBD1. J was trimmed by 1 base and V by 7 bases; bases with no gene match: 3. The germline V gene has CDR1 SQVTM and CDR2 ANQGSEA. The CDR3 length is 14 residues. CDR3 amino acids: CSAGQGASNQPQHF. CDR3 DNA sequence: TGCAGCGCCGGACAGGGGGCAAGCAATCAGCCCCAGCATTTT. Together with reference TRBV29-1 and TRBJ1-5, the CDR3 gives the full variable domain: SAVISQKPSRDICQRGTSLTIQCQVDSQVTMMFWYRQQPGQSLTLIATANQGSEATYESGFVIDKFPISRPNLTFSTLTVSNMSPEDSSIYLCSAGQGASNQPQHFGDGTRLSIL.

V gene TRBV24-1 combines with J gene TRBJ2-5; D possibly corresponds to TRBD1 (6 bases). Germline lookup yields CDR1 KGHDR and CDR2 SFDVKD. The V end was cut by 4 bases, the J end by 11 bases, with 13 bases between. The CDR3 consists of 12 residues. The CDR3 nucleotides read TGTGCCACCAGTGACCTGACAGGAGAGCAGTACTTC. As protein: CATSDLTGEQYF.

This chain connects TRBV18 to TRBJ2-1; the match to TRBD2 covers 12 bases. Germline trimming cut 4 bases from V and 0 bases from J; bases unmatched to any gene: 7. The CDR3 loop spans 18 amino acids. Germline V gene data show CDR1 as KGHSH and CDR2 as LQKENI. The CDR3 spells CASSLLAGGSYSYNEQFF. The CDR3 coding sequence is TGTGCCAGCTCACTACTAGCGGGAGGATCGTACTCCTACAATGAGCAGTTCTTC.

This sequence joins TRBV11-2 and TRBJ2-2; maybe TRBD2 (5 bases). This CDR3 has 15 amino acids. V shed 5 bases and J shed 4 bases, with 14 bases lying between them. Looked up from germline, CDR1 is SGHAT and CDR2 is FQNNGV. The DNA for the CDR3 is TGTGCCAGCAGCCCTAGCCGGCTCTTCACCGGGGAGCTGTTTTTT. This gives the protein CASSPSRLFTGELFF. The whole variable domain, remainder taken from reference TRBV11-2 and TRBJ2-2, is EAGVAQSPRYKIIEKRQSVAFWCNPISGHATLYWYQQILGQGPKLLIQFQNNGVVDDSQLPKDRFSAERLKGVDSTLKIQPAKLEDSAVYLCASSPSRLFTGELFFGEGSRLTVL.

The chain couples TRBV7-2 to TRBJ2-7; D gene ambiguous. From germline, CDR1 is SGHTA and CDR2 FQGNSA. This CDR3 has 12 residues. Trimming shortened V by 3 bases and J by 5 bases, and 8 bases separated the two germline ends. CDR3 DNA: TGTGCCAGCAGCTTTGCCTGGGACGAGCAGTACTTC. It translates to CASSFAWDEQYF.

The chain links TRBV30 to TRBJ1-1, with D hard to call. This CDR3 has 11 residues. Looked up from germline, CDR1 is GTSNPN and CDR2 is SVGIG (reference sequence). With 2 bases removed from V and 0 bases from J, the gap between germline ends came to 1 base. The CDR3 loop is CAWSLNTEAFF. The DNA of the CDR3 is TGTGCCTGGAGTCTGAACACTGAAGCTTTCTTT.

Regarding this clonotype: It may be a read error: a sequence one base away is much more abundant. J is TRBJ2-7 and V is TRBV12-3 or TRBV12-4; D not resolved. The CDR3 has 12 residues. Trimming removed 6 bases from V and 2 bases from J, with 8 bases in between. The CDR3 DNA is TGTGCCAGCAGATTGTTGACCTACGAGCAGTACTTC. Amino acids: CASRLLTYEQYF.

V and J are TRBV4-1 and TRBJ2-5; 7 bases match TRBD2. The DNA end is a closer match to TRBJ2-7, so the J assignment may be wrong. The CDR3 spans 14 residues. The germline V gene has CDR1 MGHRA and CDR2 YSYEKL. The CDR3 nucleotides are TGCGCCAGCAAATTGGGGGAGGGCCTCGACGAGCAGTACTTC. This codes for CASKLGEGLDEQYF.

This clonotype was observed a few times. V gene TRBV10-3 combines with J gene TRBJ2-3; 7 bases align to TRBD2. V was pared by 6 bases and J by 4 bases, with 13 bases of the junction left unmatched. Germline lookup yields CDR1 ENHRY and CDR2 SYGVKD. The CDR3 contains 16 residues. This CDR3 reads CAIRGLAGVEPDTQYF. The CDR3 DNA reads TGTGCCATCAGGGGCCTCGCGGGAGTGGAGCCAGATACGCAGTATTTT.

The gene calls are TRBV4-3 and TRBJ1-4, with D possibly TRBD1 on 5 matching bases. CDR1 LGHNA and CDR2 YSLEER come from the germline V gene. The length of the CDR3 is 13 residues. Trimming stripped 4 bases from V and 4 bases from J, with 7 bases between. CDR3 loop: CASSRQYNEKLFF. The CDR3 DNA follows: TGCGCCAGCAGCCGACAGTATAATGAAAAACTGTTTTTT.

The genes are TRBV20-1 and TRBJ1-5; D not resolved. V was cut by 1 base and J by 5 bases, with 6 bases left in between. Germline loops: CDR1 DFQATT, CDR2 SNEGSKA (reference sequence). The CDR3 has 12 amino acids. CDR3 sequence (DNA): TGCAGTGCTAGAGCTGGGGATCAGCCCCAGCATTTT. Its translation: CSARAGDQPQHF.

V is TRBV2 and J is TRBJ2-3; D is unresolved. Germline V gene data show CDR1 as SNHLY and CDR2 as FYNNEI. The ends were cut back, 5 bases at V and 3 bases at J, with 15 bases in the middle. This CDR3 is 15 amino acids long. CDR3 coding DNA: TGTGCCAGCAGTTCCAGGCTCACTGGGACAGATACGCAGTATTTT. Translating it yields CASSSRLTGTDTQYF.

The table lists this clonotype with a few counts. The genes are TRBV29-1 and TRBJ2-3; the D gene is possibly TRBD1 (6 bases). CDR1 is SQVTM, CDR2 ANQGSEA, per germline. V shed 4 bases and J shed 2 bases, with 7 bases lying between them. CDR3 length equals 12 residues. The CDR3 loop is CSVGQDTDTQYF. The CDR3, as DNA: TGCAGCGTTGGACAGGACACAGATACGCAGTATTTT.

To note about this clonotype: A read error may produce the germline difference seen at one junction end. The chain couples TRBV6-5 to TRBJ2-4; the match to TRBD2 covers 7 bases. The last part of the DNA fits TRBJ2-7 better; the J call may be wrong. This CDR3 has 13 amino acids. Germline lookup yields CDR1 MNHEY and CDR2 SVGAGI. CDR3 residues: CVSSRGSLGEQYF. DNA of the CDR3: TGTGTCAGCAGCCGCGGGAGTTTAGGCGAGCAGTACTTC.

The chain links TRBV20-1 to TRBJ2-1; D remains unclear. The J call may be wrong; the DNA end is better matched by TRBJ2-7. Germline V gene data show CDR1 as DFQATT and CDR2 as SNEGSKA (reference sequence). The CDR3 loop spans 12 amino acids. CDR3 loop: CSALGSGNEQYF. The CDR3 nucleotides read TGCAGTGCCCTAGGTTCGGGCAACGAGCAGTACTTC.

The chain combines TRBV6-1 with TRBJ2-5, with 9 bases aligning to TRBD2. The J call may be incorrect, as the DNA end agrees better with TRBJ2-7. The CDR3 runs 15 residues. Looked up from germline, CDR1 is MNHNS and CDR2 is SASEGT. The CDR3 protein is CASTRTTSGPYEQYF. CDR3 sequence (DNA): TGTGCCAGCACCCGAACGACTAGCGGACCGTACGAGCAGTACTTC.

The count of this clonotype is one. The chain combines TRBV6-1 with TRBJ2-1; TRBD2 aligns across 9 bases. CDR3 length: 17 residues. V was pared by 1 base and J by 0 bases, with 4 bases of the junction left unmatched. CDR1 and CDR2 (germline): MNHNS, SASEGT. The CDR3 spells CASSEVTSGFSYNEQFF. In DNA, the CDR3 is TGTGCCAGCAGTGAAGTTACTAGCGGGTTCTCCTACAATGAGCAGTTCTTC.

Of note for this clonotype: At one boundary the junction diverges from the germline segment, which might be a read error. The rearrangement links TRBV5-1 to TRBJ2-1, with a weak D call TRBD1 (7 bases). The CDR3 is made up of 14 amino acids. CDR1 and CDR2 (germline): SGHRS, YFSETQ. The CDR3: CTSSLEGAYNEQFF. In nucleotides, the CDR3 is TGCACCAGCAGCTTGGAGGGGGCGTACAATGAGCAGTTCTTC.

Note on this clonotype: Sequence at one end of the junction differs from germline and may be a read error. The V call is TRBV5-1, the J call TRBJ2-4; D may correspond to TRBD1 or TRBD2 (5 bases each). The closer fit of TRBJ2-7 to the DNA end suggests the J call may be wrong. This CDR3 has 13 amino acids. The germline gives CDR1 SGHRS, CDR2 YFSETQ. CDR3 region: CAGRRGLTYEQYF. CDR3 coding DNA: TGCGCCGGCAGACGGGGCCTTACCTACGAGCAGTACTTC.

V usage is TRBV28 and J usage is TRBJ1-4; 7 bases match TRBD1. The ends lost 3 bases at V and 9 bases at J; junction bases unmatched: 13. This CDR3 has 16 residues. Germline V gene sequence: CDR1 MDHEN, CDR2 SYDVKM. CDR3 in DNA: TGTGCCAGCAGTTTTGGACAGGAGGTCACGGCTCAAAAACTGTTTTTT. Encoded protein: CASSFGQEVTAQKLFF.

The CDR3 DNA is TGTGCCAGCAGTTTGATGGGAGGATTAGGTAATCAGCCCCAGCATTTT. It is translated as CASSLMGGLGNQPQHF. The rearrangement joins TRBV28 to TRBJ1-5; D unclear. The CDR3 has 16 amino acids. In germline, CDR1 is MDHEN, CDR2 SYDVKM. V gave up 3 bases and J gave up 4 bases, with 16 bases separating them.

J is TRBJ1-6 and V is TRBV25-1; D perhaps matches TRBD1 (5 bases). V was clipped by 5 bases and J by 10 bases, with 18 bases between them. Germline CDR1 reads MGHDK; CDR2 reads SYGVNS. The CDR3 is 15 residues long. The CDR3 region is CASSPRSSGLSPLHF. CDR3 nucleotide sequence: TGTGCCAGCAGTCCGCGCTCATCGGGGCTGTCACCCCTCCACTTT.

This clonotype has only one observation. The chain couples TRBV11-1 to TRBJ2-3; the match to TRBD2 covers 10 bases. Germline loops: CDR1 SGHAT, CDR2 FQDESV (reference sequence). With 5 bases clipped from V and 6 bases from J, the junction kept 8 bases outside the gene matches. The CDR3 contains 15 residues. CDR3 sequence (DNA): TGTGCCAGCAGCCGGAGCGGGAGGGCCGGTGATACGCAGTATTTT. It specifies CASSRSGRAGDTQYF.

The V call is TRBV20-1, the J call TRBJ2-4, with 7 bases lining up with TRBD2. J gave up 0 bases and V 3 bases, and 8 bases lay outside the gene matches. This CDR3 spans 16 amino acids. Germline assignment: CDR1 DFQATT and CDR2 SNEGSKA (reference sequence). This CDR3 is CSASRTSFRAKNIQYF. DNA for the CDR3: TGCAGTGCTAGCCGGACTAGTTTTAGAGCCAAAAACATTCAGTACTTC.

The V gene is TRBV6-5, the J gene TRBJ1-4; no reliable D call. CDR3 size: 13 residues. Looked up from germline, CDR1 is MNHEY and CDR2 is SVGAGI. With 6 bases removed from V and 5 bases from J, the gap between germline ends came to 10 bases. The CDR3 sequence: CASRDTNNEKLFF. Written as DNA, the CDR3 is TGTGCCAGCAGAGATACCAACAATGAAAAACTGTTTTTT.

The rearrangement joins TRBV6-2 or TRBV6-3 to TRBJ1-5; the D gene is possibly TRBD1 (6 bases). Per germline, CDR1 MNHEY and CDR2 SVGEGT. V dropped 6 bases and J dropped 7 bases, with 10 bases sitting between them. The CDR3 contains 12 residues. CDR3: CASRIQGQPQHF. The CDR3 DNA sequence: TGTGCCAGCAGGATACAGGGCCAGCCCCAGCATTTT.

The chain uses TRBV3-1 and TRBJ2-3; D unclear. From germline, CDR1 is LGHDT and CDR2 YNNKEL (reference sequence). Trimming took off 0 bases at V and 4 bases at J, with 8 bases between the two ends. The CDR3 is made up of 14 amino acids. The chain's CDR3 is CASSQDRLADTQYF. The CDR3 bases are TGTGCCAGCAGCCAAGATCGGCTGGCAGATACGCAGTATTTT.

This sequence joins TRBV29-1 and TRBJ2-5; a possible D gene is TRBD1 (5 bases). CDR1 is SQVTM and CDR2 is ANQGSEA in the germline V gene. The CDR3 contains 14 residues. Trimming took 7 bases from V and 11 from J, leaving 26 bases between them. The CDR3: CSALETDSRLGQYF. CDR3 DNA sequence: TGCAGCGCTCTTGAGACTGACAGCCGTTTGGGGCAGTACTTC.

V is TRBV4-1 and J is TRBJ2-5, with unresolved D. Germline values: CDR1 MGHRA, CDR2 YSYEKL. V was trimmed by 1 base and J by 5 bases, leaving 14 bases between them. The CDR3 loop spans 15 amino acids. CDR3 sequence reads: CASSQVAWSHETQYF. DNA for the CDR3: TGCGCCAGCAGCCAAGTCGCCTGGAGTCACGAGACCCAGTACTTC.